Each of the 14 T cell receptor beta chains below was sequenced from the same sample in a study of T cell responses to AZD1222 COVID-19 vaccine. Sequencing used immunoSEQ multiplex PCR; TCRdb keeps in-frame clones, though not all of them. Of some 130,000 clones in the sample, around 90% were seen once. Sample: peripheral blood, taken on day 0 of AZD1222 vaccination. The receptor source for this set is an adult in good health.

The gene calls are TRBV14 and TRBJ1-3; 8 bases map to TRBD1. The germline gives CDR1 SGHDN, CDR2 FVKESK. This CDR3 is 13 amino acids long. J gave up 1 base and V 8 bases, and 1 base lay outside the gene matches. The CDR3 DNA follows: TGTGCCAGCCAGGGGGCTTCTGGAAACACCATATATTTT. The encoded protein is CASQGASGNTIYF.

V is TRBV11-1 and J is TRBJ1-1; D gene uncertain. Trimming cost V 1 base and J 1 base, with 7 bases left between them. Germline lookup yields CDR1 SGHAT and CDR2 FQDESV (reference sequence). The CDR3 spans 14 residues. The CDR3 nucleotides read TGTGCCAGCAGCTTAGTGGCGGGGAACACTGAAGCTTTCTTT. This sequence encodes CASSLVAGNTEAFF.

The CDR3 nucleotides are TGTGCCTGCCAACCGGACGGCTACTCTGGAAACACCATATATTTT. Translation: CACQPDGYSGNTIYF. The chain joins TRBV30 to TRBJ1-3, with unresolved D. The CDR3 loop spans 15 amino acids. CDR1 GTSNPN and CDR2 SVGIG come from the germline V gene (reference sequence). V lost 6 bases, J lost 0 bases, and 15 bases lay in between.

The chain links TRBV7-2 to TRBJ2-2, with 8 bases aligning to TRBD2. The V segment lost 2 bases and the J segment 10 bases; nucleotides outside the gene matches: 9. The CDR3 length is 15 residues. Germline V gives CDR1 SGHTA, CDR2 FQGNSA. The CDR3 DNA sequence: TGTGCCAGCAGCTTAAGAAGCGGGAGTAAGGAGGAGCTGTTTTTT. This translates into CASSLRSGSKEELFF.

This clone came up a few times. The CDR3 loop is CASSLDRGHEQFF. The CDR3 coding sequence is TGTGCCAGCAGCCTCGACAGGGGCCATGAGCAGTTCTTC. V and J are TRBV3-1 (or the pseudogene TRBV3-2) and TRBJ2-1, with 8 bases matching TRBD1. The junction had 4 bases not matched to a gene; V was cut back by 4 bases and J by 8 bases. The CDR3 consists of 13 residues. Germline CDR1 and CDR2: LGHDT and YNNKEL (reference sequence).

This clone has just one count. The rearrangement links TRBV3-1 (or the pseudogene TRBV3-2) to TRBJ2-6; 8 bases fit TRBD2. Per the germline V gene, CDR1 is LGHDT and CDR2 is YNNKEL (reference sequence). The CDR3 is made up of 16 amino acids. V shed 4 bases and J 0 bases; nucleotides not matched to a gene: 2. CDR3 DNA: TGTGCCAGCAGCCGACGGGGGGGCTCTGGGGCCAACGTCCTGACTTTC. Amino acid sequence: CASSRRGGSGANVLTF.

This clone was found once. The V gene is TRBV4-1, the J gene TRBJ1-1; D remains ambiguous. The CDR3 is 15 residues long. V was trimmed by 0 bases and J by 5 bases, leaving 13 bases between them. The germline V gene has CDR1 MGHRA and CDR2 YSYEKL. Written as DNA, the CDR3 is TGCGCCAGCAGCCAAGATCCGTCGCCGAATACTGAAGCTTTCTTT. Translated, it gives CASSQDPSPNTEAFF.

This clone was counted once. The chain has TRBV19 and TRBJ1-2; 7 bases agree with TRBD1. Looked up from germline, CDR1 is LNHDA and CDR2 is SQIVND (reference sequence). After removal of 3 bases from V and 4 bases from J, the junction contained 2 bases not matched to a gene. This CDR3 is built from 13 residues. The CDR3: CASSINRGYGYTF. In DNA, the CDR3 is TGTGCCAGTAGTATCAACAGGGGCTATGGCTACACCTTC.

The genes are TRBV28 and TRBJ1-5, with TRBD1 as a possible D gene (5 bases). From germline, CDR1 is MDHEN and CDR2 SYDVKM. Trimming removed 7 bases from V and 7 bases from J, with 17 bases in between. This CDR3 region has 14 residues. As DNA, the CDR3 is TGTGCCAGCACCCAAATGGGGGGATCCCAGCCCCAGCATTTT. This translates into CASTQMGGSQPQHF.

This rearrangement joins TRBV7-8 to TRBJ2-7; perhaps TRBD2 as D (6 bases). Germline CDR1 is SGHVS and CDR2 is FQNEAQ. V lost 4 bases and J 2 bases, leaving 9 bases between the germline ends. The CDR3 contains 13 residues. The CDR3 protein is CASSYGGTYEQYF. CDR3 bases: TGTGCCAGCAGCTATGGGGGGACCTACGAGCAGTACTTC.

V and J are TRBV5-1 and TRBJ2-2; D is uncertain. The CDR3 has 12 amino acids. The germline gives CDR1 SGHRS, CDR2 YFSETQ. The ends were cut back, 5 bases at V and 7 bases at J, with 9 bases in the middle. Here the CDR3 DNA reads TGCGCCAGCAGTTTAGTCGGCGGGGAGCTGTTTTTT. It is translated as CASSLVGGELFF.

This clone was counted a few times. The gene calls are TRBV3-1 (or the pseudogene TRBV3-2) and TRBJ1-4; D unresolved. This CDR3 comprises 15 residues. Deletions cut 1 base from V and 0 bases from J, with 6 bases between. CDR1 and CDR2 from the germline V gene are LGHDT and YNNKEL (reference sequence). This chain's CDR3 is CASSQVTATNEKLFF. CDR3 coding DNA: TGTGCCAGCAGCCAAGTGACGGCAACTAATGAAAAACTGTTTTTT.

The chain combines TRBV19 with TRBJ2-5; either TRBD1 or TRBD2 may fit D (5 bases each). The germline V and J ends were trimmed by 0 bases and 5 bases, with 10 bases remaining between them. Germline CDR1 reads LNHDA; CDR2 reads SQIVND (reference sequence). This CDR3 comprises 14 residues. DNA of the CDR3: TGTGCCAGTAGTATAGACAGGGACCTGGAGACCCAGTACTTC. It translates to CASSIDRDLETQYF.

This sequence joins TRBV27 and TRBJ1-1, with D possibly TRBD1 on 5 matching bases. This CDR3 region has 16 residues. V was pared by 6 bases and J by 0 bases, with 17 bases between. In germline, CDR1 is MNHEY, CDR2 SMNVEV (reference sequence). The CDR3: CASSTGLAGMNTEAFF. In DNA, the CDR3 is TGTGCCAGCAGCACCGGACTGGCAGGGATGAACACTGAAGCTTTCTTT.